Below, 27 T cell receptor beta chains from the same sample are listed, as sequenced in a study of T cell changes during pregnancy in multiple sclerosis (dated by TCRdb to the late 2010s). To prepare the library, the immunoSEQ multiplex PCR assay was applied. TCRdb re-hosts the immuneACCESS table, in-frame sequences only. Its copies lack some clones; in the studies checked, an unresolved V gene accounts for under half of them, and the cause for the rest is not known. This sample is represented by approximately 60,000 clones; 80% to 95% of them were singletons. The ten largest clones represent 2.5% to 4% of the sample. The sequencing here drew on CD8+ T cells from peripheral blood mononuclear cells, taken in the second trimester of pregnancy. Receptor source: a female donor with multiple sclerosis, enrolled in a pregnancy study.

The chain recombines TRBV6-1 with TRBJ1-1; D uncertain. The CDR3 has 14 amino acids. Trimming cost V 2 bases and J 1 base, with 8 bases left between them. Germline V gene lookup returns CDR1 MNHNS and CDR2 SASEGT. Here the CDR3 reads CASSEWSGNTEAFF. The CDR3 region has the DNA TGTGCCAGCAGTGAATGGTCAGGGAACACTGAAGCTTTCTTT.

The chain uses TRBV15 and TRBJ2-7; 7 nucleotides line up with TRBD1. Germline CDR1 and CDR2: LNHNV and YYDKDF (reference sequence). The V segment lost 0 bases and the J segment 5 bases; nucleotides outside the gene matches: 7. This CDR3 comprises 15 residues. The CDR3 sequence is CATSREQGRKDEQYF. The CDR3, as DNA: TGTGCCACCAGCAGAGAACAGGGGAGAAAGGACGAGCAGTACTTC. Drawing the rest from reference TRBV15 and TRBJ2-7, the complete variable domain is DAMVIQNPRYQVTQFGKPVTLSCSQTLNHNVMYWYQQKSSQAPKLLFHYYDKDFNNEADTPDNFQSRRPNTSFCFLDIRSPGLGDTAMYLCATSREQGRKDEQYFGPGTRLTVT.

In its sample, this clone was seen once. The rearrangement uses TRBV7-9 and TRBJ2-7; TRBD1 aligns across 12 bases. Losses at the gene ends were 4 bases for V and 8 bases for J; bases not matched to a gene: 6. The CDR3 consists of 14 residues. Germline CDR1 reads SEHNR; CDR2 reads FQNEAQ (reference sequence). The CDR3 DNA follows: TGTGCCAGCAGCTCTCCGGGACAGGGGGCCCAGCAGTACTTC. This translates into CASSSPGQGAQQYF.

This rearrangement joins TRBV4-1 to TRBJ2-7; TRBD2 agrees at 10 bases. This CDR3 contains 16 residues. Losses at the gene ends were 1 base for V and 3 bases for J; bases not matched to a gene: 6. Germline lookup yields CDR1 MGHRA and CDR2 YSYEKL. The CDR3 loop reads CASSQVSGLAIYEQYF. In nucleotides, the CDR3 is TGCGCCAGCAGCCAAGTTTCGGGACTAGCGATCTACGAGCAGTACTTC.

V and J are TRBV5-6 and TRBJ1-1; maybe TRBD1 (5 bases). Trimming left V 4 bases short and J 3 bases short, with 13 bases between. The CDR3 covers 14 residues. CDR1 and CDR2 from the germline V gene are SGHDT and YYEEEE. CDR3 DNA: TGTGCCAGCAGCCGCGGGGGGAGGGACACTGAAGCTTTCTTT. Amino acid sequence: CASSRGGRDTEAFF.

By share, this clone counts as medium-sized (0.01 to 0.1%). The chain uses TRBV5-1 and TRBJ2-6; a possible D gene is TRBD2 (5 bases). The V end was cut by 3 bases, the J end by 4 bases, with 11 bases between. Germline V gene lookup returns CDR1 SGHRS and CDR2 YFSETQ. There are 15 residues in the CDR3. The CDR3 nucleotides are TGCGCCAGCAGCTCGGGGTCCTACGGGGCCAACGTCCTGACTTTC. It is translated as CASSSGSYGANVLTF. The full variable domain, with the rest looked up from reference TRBV5-1 and TRBJ2-6, is KAGVTQTPRYLIKTRGQQVTLSCSPISGHRSVSWYQQTPGQGLQFLFEYFSETQRNKGNFPGRFSGRQFSNSRSEMNVSTLELGDSALYLCASSSGSYGANVLTFGAGSRLTVL.

This sequence joins TRBV27 and TRBJ2-7, with 9 bases fitting TRBD1. The V gene end was trimmed by 4 bases and the J gene end by 0 bases; junction bases not matched to a gene: 4. CDR1 and CDR2 from the germline V gene are MNHEY and SMNVEV (reference sequence). CDR3 length equals 15 residues. In nucleotides, the CDR3 is TGTGCCAGCAGTTGGGGACAGGGAGGCTCCTACGAGCAGTACTTC. Amino acids: CASSWGQGGSYEQYF.

The V gene is TRBV10-3, the J gene TRBJ2-3, with 7 bases aligning to TRBD2. CDR1 ENHRY and CDR2 SYGVKD come from the germline V gene. Trimming removed 4 bases from V and 0 bases from J; junction bases left unmatched: 4. The CDR3 has 15 residues. The CDR3 spells CAISGTSPSTDTQYF. Written as DNA, the CDR3 is TGTGCCATCAGTGGGACTAGTCCTAGCACAGATACGCAGTATTTT.

The chain employs TRBV19 and TRBJ2-1; a possible D gene is TRBD1 (5 bases). V shed 10 bases and J shed 7 bases, with 20 bases lying between them. Germline V gives CDR1 LNHDA, CDR2 SQIVND (reference sequence). The CDR3 loop spans 14 amino acids. The CDR3 DNA is TGTGCCACCACGCAGGGAATCGGTAGGAATGAGCAGTTCTTC. It specifies CATTQGIGRNEQFF.

The J gene is TRBJ2-7, the V gene TRBV6-5; tentatively, D is TRBD1 (5 bases). The CDR3 covers 15 residues. Germline CDR1 and CDR2: MNHEY and SVGAGI. V gave up 0 bases and J gave up 7 bases, with 16 bases separating them. In DNA, the CDR3 is TGTGCCAGCAGTTACTCGAAGGCAGGGTTAGGGGAGCAGTACTTC. It codes for CASSYSKAGLGEQYF.

This sequence joins TRBV5-1 and TRBJ2-1, with 9 bases aligning to TRBD1. With 3 bases clipped from V and 6 bases from J, the junction kept 10 bases outside the gene matches. Germline CDR1 and CDR2: SGHRS and YFSETQ. The CDR3 is 16 amino acids. The CDR3 DNA reads as TGCGCCAGCAGCTCGTACCGGGACAGGGCCTCCAATGAGCAGTTCTTC. It translates to CASSSYRDRASNEQFF. Using reference TRBV5-1 and TRBJ2-1 for the parts outside the CDR3, the full variable domain is KAGVTQTPRYLIKTRGQQVTLSCSPISGHRSVSWYQQTPGQGLQFLFEYFSETQRNKGNFPGRFSGRQFSNSRSEMNVSTLELGDSALYLCASSSYRDRASNEQFFGPGTRLTVL.

The chain couples TRBV28 to TRBJ2-7; 7 bases are shared with TRBD1. The CDR3 spans 15 residues. V shed 6 bases and J 7 bases; nucleotides not matched to a gene: 15. CDR1 and CDR2 from the germline V gene are MDHEN and SYDVKM. Here the CDR3 reads CASRVLTRDSGEQYF. The CDR3 region has the DNA TGTGCCAGCAGGGTCCTTACCCGGGACAGTGGGGAGCAGTACTTC.

V gene TRBV7-9 combines with J gene TRBJ2-1; TRBD1 matches 10 bases. The CDR3 spans 15 residues. Germline loops: CDR1 SEHNR, CDR2 FQNEAQ (reference sequence). Trimming at V came to 5 bases and at J to 6 bases, leaving 7 bases not matched to a gene. The CDR3 reads CASSSGQGEANEQFF. CDR3 bases: TGTGCCAGCAGCAGCGGACAGGGGGAGGCCAATGAGCAGTTCTTC. Looking up the rest from reference TRBV7-9 and TRBJ2-1 gives the full variable domain: DTGVSQNPRHKITKRGQNVTFRCDPISEHNRLYWYRQTLGQGPEFLTYFQNEAQLEKSRLLSDRFSAERPKGSFSTLEIQRTEQGDSAMYLCASSSGQGEANEQFFGPGTRLTVL.

The J gene is TRBJ2-7, the V gene TRBV5-4; 11 bases are shared with TRBD2. V was clipped by 4 bases and J by 0 bases; unmatched bases: 6. The CDR3 consists of 16 residues. CDR1 is SGHNT and CDR2 is YYREEE in the germline V gene (reference sequence). The CDR3 nucleotides are TGTGCCAGCAGCGACGGACTAGCGGGCCTCTCCTACGAGCAGTACTTC. Translation: CASSDGLAGLSYEQYF.

The chain links TRBV9 to TRBJ2-3; tentatively, D is TRBD2 (7 bases). This CDR3 is built from 15 residues. V lost 0 bases to trimming and J lost 4 bases, with 12 bases between them. The germline V gene encodes CDR1 SGDLS and CDR2 YYNGEE. The CDR3 here is CASSVEGGRADTQYF. Here the CDR3 DNA reads TGTGCCAGCAGCGTAGAGGGGGGGCGCGCAGATACGCAGTATTTT.

V and J are TRBV4-2 and TRBJ2-7; weak D call: TRBD1 (5 bases). V lost 0 bases to trimming and J lost 1 base, with 7 bases between them. This CDR3 is 14 amino acids long. Germline values: CDR1 LGHNA, CDR2 YNFKEQ. This CDR3 reads CASSQDRGSYEQYF. The DNA of the CDR3 is TGTGCCAGCAGCCAAGATAGGGGATCCTACGAGCAGTACTTC.

The chain has TRBV28 and TRBJ2-5; D is undetermined. The germline V gene encodes CDR1 MDHEN and CDR2 SYDVKM. The CDR3 is 13 amino acids. Trimming cost V 3 bases and J 0 bases, with 5 bases left between them. The CDR3 DNA is TGTGCCAGCAGTTTCAGTAACCAAGAGACCCAGTACTTC. Amino acids: CASSFSNQETQYF. Based on the CDR3 plus reference TRBV28 and TRBJ2-5, the full variable domain is DVKVTQSSRYLVKRTGEKVFLECVQDMDHENMFWYRQDPGLGLRLIYFSYDVKMKEKGDIPEGYSVSREKKERFSLILESASTNQTSMYLCASSFSNQETQYFGPGTRLLVL.

The J gene is TRBJ2-7, the V gene TRBV19; tentatively, D is TRBD2 (6 bases). The germline CDR1 and CDR2 sequences are LNHDA and SQIVND (reference sequence). This CDR3 comprises 13 residues. V gave up 1 base and J gave up 5 bases, with 9 bases separating them. The CDR3 here is CASSIVAGNEQYF. CDR3 DNA sequence: TGTGCCAGTAGTATAGTGGCGGGAAACGAGCAGTACTTC.

Worth noting for this clone: Different DNA sequences within this sample yield the same CDR3. V usage is TRBV27 and J usage is TRBJ2-7; D is perhaps TRBD1 (5 bases). Germline-derived CDR1 and CDR2 are MNHEY and SMNVEV (reference sequence). This CDR3 contains 12 residues. V shed 3 bases and J shed 4 bases, with 7 bases lying between them. The CDR3 loop is CASSLQGYEQYF. The CDR3 coding sequence is TGTGCCAGCAGTTTGCAGGGTTACGAGCAGTACTTC.

This chain links TRBV2 with TRBJ2-7; D is unresolved. The CDR3 extends over 10 amino acids. From germline, CDR1 is SNHLY and CDR2 FYNNEI. The V gene lost 6 bases and the J gene lost 7 bases, with 7 bases spanning the gap. CDR3 in DNA: TGTGCCAGCAGCAGTATGGAGCAGTACTTC. Translation gives CASSSMEQYF. The full variable domain, completed using reference TRBV2 and TRBJ2-7, is EPEVTQTPSHQVTQMGQEVILRCVPISNHLYFYWYRQILGQKVEFLVSFYNNEISEKSEIFDDQFSVERPDGSNFTLKIRSTKLEDSAMYFCASSSMEQYFGPGTRLTVT.

The chain uses TRBV27 and TRBJ2-7, with a weak D call TRBD2 (5 bases). V gave up 2 bases and J gave up 2 bases, with 10 bases separating them. The CDR3 sequence is 14 residues long. The germline V gene has CDR1 MNHEY and CDR2 SMNVEV (reference sequence). This CDR3 is CASSLSVGTYEQYF. The DNA for the CDR3 is TGTGCCAGCAGTTTAAGCGTCGGGACCTACGAGCAGTACTTC.

The DNA of the CDR3 is TGTGCCAGCAGCGTAGGCCAGCGGGAGCACGAGCAGTACTTC. Protein product: CASSVGQREHEQYF. V and J are TRBV9 and TRBJ2-7; 8 bases agree with TRBD2. CDR1 and CDR2 (germline): SGDLS, YYNGEE. The CDR3 length is 14 residues. J gave up 5 bases and V 0 bases, and 4 bases lay outside the gene matches. Filled out from reference TRBV9 and TRBJ2-7, the complete variable domain reads DSGVTQTPKHLITATGQRVTLRCSPRSGDLSVYWYQQSLDQGLQFLIQYYNGEERAKGNILERFSAQQFPDLHSELNLSSLELGDSALYFCASSVGQREHEQYFGPGTRLTVT.

The chain employs TRBV27 and TRBJ1-5; D call uncertain. Looked up from germline, CDR1 is MNHEY and CDR2 is SMNVEV (reference sequence). Trimming took off 4 bases at V and 3 bases at J, with 7 bases between the two ends. The CDR3 covers 13 residues. CDR3 sequence reads: CASSWAVNQPQHF. DNA for the CDR3: TGTGCCAGCAGTTGGGCAGTCAATCAGCCCCAGCATTTT.

The V and J genes are TRBV27 and TRBJ2-7, with 8 bases matching TRBD1. With 2 bases clipped from V and 3 bases from J, the junction kept 6 bases outside the gene matches. This CDR3 contains 15 residues. Germline CDR1 reads MNHEY; CDR2 reads SMNVEV (reference sequence). CDR3 loop: CASSLPGQARYEQYF. The CDR3 DNA is TGTGCCAGCAGTTTACCGGGACAGGCCCGCTACGAGCAGTACTTC.

The chain links TRBV15 to TRBJ1-2; no firm D call. Germline V lookup: CDR1 LNHNV, CDR2 YYDKDF (reference sequence). Trimming cost V 1 base and J 3 bases, with 9 bases left between them. The CDR3 has 14 residues. CDR3 DNA sequence: TGTGCCACCAGCAGAGCTGGCAGGCACTATGGCTACACCTTC. Residues: CATSRAGRHYGYTF.

The genes are TRBV25-1 and TRBJ2-7; 7 bases are a match to TRBD1. V shed 4 bases and J 2 bases; nucleotides not matched to a gene: 5. Germline CDR1 and CDR2: MGHDK and SYGVNS. The CDR3 loop spans 14 amino acids. CDR3 coding DNA: TGTGCCAGCAGTGTCCGGGACAGAACCTACGAGCAGTACTTC. Residues: CASSVRDRTYEQYF.

The chain recombines TRBV6-1 with TRBJ1-1; D remains unclear. The V and J ends lost 4 bases and 7 bases respectively, with 4 bases between them. The CDR3 extends over 10 amino acids. The germline V gene encodes CDR1 MNHNS and CDR2 SASEGT. CDR3 sequence: CASSASEAFF. CDR3 DNA: TGTGCCAGCAGTGCGAGTGAAGCTTTCTTT.